The rows below give T cell receptor beta chains drawn from one sample of a study of Tregs in tolerant kidney transplant recipients. TCRdb keeps only in-frame clones here, not all; method: immunoSEQ multiplex PCR. The table records under 300,000 clones, about 80% of them present only once. Sequenced: CD4+ T cells from blood. These receptors were taken from a human donor in good health. Each CDR3 is given with its conserved first and last residue.

V gene	J gene	CDR3 protein
TRBV2	TRBJ2-7	CASSTSGRASEQYF
TRBV5-1	TRBJ2-1	CASSFSQGVNEQFF
TRBV5-5	TRBJ2-2	CASSSMLKGRRHGELFF
TRBV5-4	TRBJ2-3	CASSFGGSGTDTQYF
TRBV28	TRBJ2-7	CASSLLRDYEQYF
TRBV6-6	TRBJ1-1	CASSYDRSTAFF
TRBV15	TRBJ1-1	CATSSEIYTNTEAFF
TRBV14	TRBJ1-2	CASSVQGGYGYTF
TRBV2	TRBJ1-1	CASTKDGNTEAFF
TRBV5-1	TRBJ1-4	CASSPGQGGEKLFF
TRBV6-1	TRBJ1-5	CASSKGREGQPQHF
TRBV15	TRBJ1-2	CATSRKDGVYGYTF
TRBV27	TRBJ1-2	CASSSGQGRYGYTF
TRBV6-4	TRBJ2-5	CASSRGTGGTETQYF
TRBV5-6	TRBJ1-2	CASSNRGINYGYTF
TRBV28	TRBJ1-2	CASSTSFSYGYTF
TRBV6-5	TRBJ2-7	CATQRGETYEQYF